This T cell receptor (beta chain) was obtained from a study of blood T cells in healthy people across ages. Overall study findings and caveats: Diversity was higher, and naive CD4+ cells more numerous, in long-lived donors than in aged donors. Per million T cells, TCR beta diversity dropped about linearly as age rose. Naive T cell percentage strongly correlated with TCR beta diversity.

V lost 1 base to trimming and J lost 0 bases, with 18 bases between them. CDR1 and CDR2 (germline): DFQATT, SNEGSKA (reference sequence). The CDR3 has 17 amino acids. In its sample, this clonotype was seen a few times. The target antigen is unknown. Using a J-beta primer mix together with a sample-barcoded 5' primer, a second PCR was run for roughly 7 to 12 cycles. Each cDNA molecule was tagged by a template-switch adaptor with 12 random nucleotides. TCRdb ran MiXCR on the 5' RACE reads and lists one entry per CDR3 protein. This sample yields 950,000 to 1,200,000 distinct CDR3 sequences, of which 30% to 40% are seen a single time; around 13% belongs to the top ten.

The source is a man between 18 and 35 years old in good health. The chain couples TRBV20-1 to TRBJ2-5, with D perhaps matching TRBD1 or TRBD2 (5 bases each). Source material: blood. The CDR3 region is CSARGGGTRQYQETQYF. CDR3 nucleotides: TGCAGTGCTAGAGGCGGAGGTACTCGACAGTACCAAGAGACCCAGTACTTC.